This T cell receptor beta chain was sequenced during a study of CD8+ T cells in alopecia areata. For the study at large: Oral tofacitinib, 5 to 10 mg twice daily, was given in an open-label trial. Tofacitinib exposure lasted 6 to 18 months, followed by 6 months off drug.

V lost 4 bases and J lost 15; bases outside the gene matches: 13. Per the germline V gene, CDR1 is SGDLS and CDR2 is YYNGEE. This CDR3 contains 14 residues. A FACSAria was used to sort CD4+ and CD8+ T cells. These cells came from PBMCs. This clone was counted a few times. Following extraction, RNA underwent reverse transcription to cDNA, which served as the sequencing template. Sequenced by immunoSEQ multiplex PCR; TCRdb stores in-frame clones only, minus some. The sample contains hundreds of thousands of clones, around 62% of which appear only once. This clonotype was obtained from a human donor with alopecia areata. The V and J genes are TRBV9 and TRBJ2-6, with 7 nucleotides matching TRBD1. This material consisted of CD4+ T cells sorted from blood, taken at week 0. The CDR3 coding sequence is TGTGCCAGCAGCCCTTCCCCAGGGGGATCCGCCCTGACTTTC. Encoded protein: CASSPSPGGSALTF. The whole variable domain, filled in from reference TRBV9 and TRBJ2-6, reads DSGVTQTPKHLITATGQRVTLRCSPRSGDLSVYWYQQSLDQGLQFLIQYYNGEERAKGNILERFSAQQFPDLHSELNLSSLELGDSALYFCASSPSPGGSALTFGAGSRLTVL.